What follows describes a single T cell receptor beta chain. This specimen comes from a study of CXCR4 blockade with PD-1 therapy in pancreatic cancer. Patients who provided the archived tumor blocks had not received neoadjuvant therapy before surgery. The repertoire was sequenced with immunoSEQ multiplex PCR; TCRdb's copy has only in-frame clones and lacks some. The repertoire consists of 4,000 to 6,500 clones, with around 50% occurring once and the leading ten covering about 6.6%. The CDR3 has 17 amino acids. V was pared by 6 bases and J by 0 bases, with 15 bases between. Germline V gene lookup returns CDR1 KGHSH and CDR2 LQKENI.

The TCR originated in a human donor with pancreatic ductal adenocarcinoma. Material for sequencing was tumor tissue. The chain links TRBV18 to TRBJ2-6; TRBD1 or TRBD2 may be the D gene (7 bases each). The CDR3, as DNA: TGTGCCAGCTCTACACAGGGGAGGGCCTCTGGGGCCAACGTCCTGACTTTC. This codes for CASSTQGRASGANVLTF. The full variable domain, in which reference TRBV18 and TRBJ2-6 provide the parts outside the CDR3, is NAGVMQNPRHLVRRRGQEARLRCSPMKGHSHVYWYRQLPEEGLKFMVYLQKENIIDESGMPKERFSAEFPKEGPSILRIQQVVRGDSAAYFCASSTQGRASGANVLTFGAGSRLTVL.